This T cell receptor beta chain was sequenced in a study of T cell clones after liver transplantation. At the level of the study: TCRbeta sequencing after a pre-transplant mixed lymphocyte reaction identified graft-donor-reactive clones, later tracked in post-transplant blood. Standard immunosuppression, with no induction, continued until 12-24 months after transplant.

TCRdb's copy holds only in-frame clones and misses some; the assay was immunoSEQ multiplex PCR. The table records about 68,000 clones, around 92% of them present only once. V gave up 5 bases and J gave up 0 bases, with 5 bases separating them. The CDR3 extends over 13 amino acids. Germline lookup yields CDR1 SQVTM and CDR2 ANQGSEA. Study-level findings and limits: Post-transplant, graft-donor-reactive CD4 TCRbeta sequences in blood dropped significantly in 5 of 8 subjects.

Comment on this clone: Antigen: not known.

The chain has TRBV29-1 and TRBJ2-6; no firm D call. The sequence was obtained from a human patient who received a liver transplant. Among the T cells, some may be from the graft donor. This sample comprised CD4+ T cells from blood, obtained about 25 months after liver transplant. The CDR3 DNA follows: TGCAGCGTTTACCCCTCTGGGGCCAACGTCCTGACTTTC. This encodes CSVYPSGANVLTF.